This T cell receptor beta chain was identified in a study of post-analysis software for immune sequencing data. Overall study context: Relapsing-remitting, secondary progressive and progressive-relapsing multiple sclerosis courses were included.

Unmatched junction bases numbered 13, after V lost 1 base and J lost 11 bases. Germline V gene sequence: CDR1 GTSNPN, CDR2 SVGIG (reference sequence). The CDR3 consists of 15 residues. The TCR beta cDNA libraries carried unique molecular identifiers. cDNA molecules numbering some 500,000 came from about 0.94 to 9.7 million T cells. TCRdb redid the calling of the PCR reads with MiXCR, one entry per CDR3 protein. The sample includes 150,000 to 200,000 distinct CDR3 sequences, roughly 30% of them seen just once. With respect to this clonotype: Its antigen is not identified. A read error may explain this, as a much larger clone is one base away.

Regarding the study as a whole: Five or six TRBV segments were significantly more frequent in patients than in controls. TRBV5-6, TRBV5-1 and TRBV20-1 were among these segments. F measure clustering grouped samples strongly by preparation batch. Relative to controls, patients with multiple sclerosis showed significantly lower normalized Chao1 diversity.

The receptor comes from a girl under 18 with multiple sclerosis. The V gene is TRBV30, the J gene TRBJ2-5; 10 bases are a match to TRBD2. Sequencing was performed on blood. Here the CDR3 DNA reads TGTGCCTGGAGTGCAGCGGGAGGGCCATACAATGAGCAGTACTTC. This codes for CAWSAAGGPYNEQYF. Full variable domain (rest looked up from reference TRBV30 and TRBJ2-5): SQTIHQWPATLVQPVGSPLSLECTVEGTSNPNLYWYRQAAGRGLQLLFYSVGIGQISSEVPQNLSASRPQDRQFILSSKKLLLSDSGFYLCAWSAAGGPYNEQYFGPGTRLLVL.